A selection of T cell receptor beta chains follows, all from one sample in a study of blood T cell repertoires in COVID-19. Generated by immunoSEQ multiplex PCR, the TCRdb table keeps only in-frame clones and is missing some. The repertoire holds tens of thousands of clones, with 70% to 90% as singletons. Sequencing input: peripheral blood. Source of these receptors: a woman aged 55 to 70 with COVID-19, enrolled during active disease. Both conserved end residues are part of each CDR3. A D gene is named only where the DNA matches it firmly. The size field is filled for only some rows; it gives once, few, many or a size class.

TRBD2,TRBV10-1,TRBJ2-1,-,13,TGCGCCAGCTCTGTAGCGGGCTACAATGAGCAGTTCTTC,CASSVAGYNEQFF
-,TRBV10-3,TRBJ1-3,-,15,TGTGCCATCAGTGAGTCGACTCTGGAGGGAAACACCATATATTTT,CAISESTLEGNTIYF
-,TRBV7-2,TRBJ1-2,-,15,TGTGCCAGCAGCTTAGGGACAGCGTGGAGCTATGGCTACACCTTC,CASSLGTAWSYGYTF
-,TRBV19,TRBJ1-5,once,12,TGTGCCAGTAGTATGTCGGAGCAGCCCCAGCATTTT,CASSMSEQPQHF
-,TRBV5-4,TRBJ1-2,-,14,TGTGCCAGCAGCCTCGGCGGAGGTAACTATGGCTACACCTTC,CASSLGGGNYGYTF
TRBD1,TRBV19,TRBJ2-5,few,14,TGTGCCAGTGGTGGACAGGGGTCAGGAGAGACCCAGTACTTC,CASGGQGSGETQYF
-,TRBV12-3/TRBV12-4,TRBJ2-7,large,13,TGTGCCAGCAGCCGCGGGACAGCCTACGAGCAGTACTTC,CASSRGTAYEQYF
-,TRBV6-5,TRBJ2-7,-,16,TGTGCCAGCAGTTACTCGAGGGGGGCAGGGGGCTACGAGCAGTACTTC,CASSYSRGAGGYEQYF
TRBD2,TRBV4-2,TRBJ2-2,-,15,TGTGCCAGCAGCCAAAGTAGCGGGGGCTCCGGGGAGCTGTTTTTT,CASSQSSGGSGELFF
-,TRBV28,TRBJ1-5,-,16,TGTGCCAGCATTACATCCCCGGGAAGGGGCAATCAGCCCCAGCATTTT,CASITSPGRGNQPQHF
-,TRBV7-2,TRBJ1-4,-,16,TGTGCCAGCAGCTTTAATCAGGGGTTGACTAATGAAAAACTGTTTTTT,CASSFNQGLTNEKLFF
-,TRBV12-3/TRBV12-4,TRBJ2-5,-,13,TGTGCCAGTAGTCTTGTGGCGAGGGAGACCCAGTACTTC,CASSLVARETQYF
-,TRBV6-5,TRBJ1-5,-,16,TGTGCCAGCAGTTTCTGGGGGGGCCTTAGCAATCAGCCCCAGCATTTT,CASSFWGGLSNQPQHF
-,TRBV29-1,TRBJ1-3,-,13,TGCAGCGTTGCACCCCGGTTCGGAAACACCATATATTTT,CSVAPRFGNTIYF
-,TRBV10-3,TRBJ2-1,-,15,TGTGCCATCAGTGAGTTTGCGGGGGCCAAGGATGAGCAGTTCTTC,CAISEFAGAKDEQFF
-,TRBV2,TRBJ1-3,-,12,TGTGCCAGCACAGACAGCGGAAACACCATATATTTT,CASTDSGNTIYF
TRBD1,TRBV15,TRBJ1-5,-,15,TGTGCCACCAGCAGAGTACAGGGGGCCCATCAGCCCCAGCATTTT,CATSRVQGAHQPQHF
TRBD1,TRBV30,TRBJ1-3,once,15,TGTGCCTGGAGTCAAGGGGGCTGGTCTGGAAACACCATATATTTT,CAWSQGGWSGNTIYF
-,TRBV5-1,TRBJ2-7,few,13,TGCGCCAGCAGCTCACCTCAGGGTTACGAGCAGTACTTC,CASSSPQGYEQYF
-,TRBV5-1,TRBJ1-2,-,16,TGCGCCAGCAGCCTCCCCAGGGCAGGGGCCAACTATGGCTACACCTTC,CASSLPRAGANYGYTF
-,TRBV5-1,TRBJ1-6,-,14,TGCGCCAGCAGTTTAGGGGCAGGCGATTCACCCCTCCACTTT,CASSLGAGDSPLHF
-,TRBV6-1,TRBJ2-7,-,14,TGTGCCAGCAGTGATCAGGGAGGCCCCTACGAGCAGTACTTC,CASSDQGGPYEQYF
-,TRBV6-2/TRBV6-3,TRBJ2-1,few,16,TGTGCCAGCAGTCGGCCTAGCAGAGCCTCCTACAATGAGCAGTTCTTC,CASSRPSRASYNEQFF
-,TRBV5-5,TRBJ1-1,-,13,TGTGCCAGCAGCTCTGGGGCGGACACTGAAGCTTTCTTT,CASSSGADTEAFF
TRBD1,TRBV4-3,TRBJ2-7,-,15,TGCGCCAGCAGCCAAGGGACAGGGGGCTCCTACGAGCAGTACTTC,CASSQGTGGSYEQYF
-,TRBV6-2/TRBV6-3,TRBJ1-2,-,12,TGTGCCAGCAGTCCAGGGCCTAGGGGCTACACCTTC,CASSPGPRGYTF
-,TRBV6-2/TRBV6-3,TRBJ1-2,once,12,TGTGCCAGCAGTTCACAGGGCTATGGCTACACCTTC,CASSSQGYGYTF
-,TRBV6-5,TRBJ1-1,-,13,TGTGCCAGCAAAAAACAGGAGAACACTGAAGCTTTCTTT,CASKKQENTEAFF
TRBD1,TRBV6-5,TRBJ2-1,-,14,TGTGCCAGCAGGGTACAGGGGGCGAGGAATGAGCAGTTCTTC,CASRVQGARNEQFF
TRBD1,TRBV7-9,TRBJ2-7,-,15,TGTGCCAGCAGCTTACGCGTTCAGGGGGCGGGTGAGCAGTACTTC,CASSLRVQGAGEQYF
-,TRBV25-1,TRBJ1-1,once,11,TGTGCCAGCAGTGCCTACACTGAAGCTTTCTTT,CASSAYTEAFF
-,TRBV10-3,TRBJ2-3,-,13,TGTGCCATCAGTGAGGGGGAGGCAGATACGCAGTATTTT,CAISEGEADTQYF
-,TRBV30,TRBJ1-1,-,13,TGTGCCTGGAGTATGGGGGGAAACACTGAAGCTTTCTTT,CAWSMGGNTEAFF
-,TRBV6-5,TRBJ1-2,-,14,TGTGCCAGCAGTTACTCGACAGCTAACTATGGCTACACCTTC,CASSYSTANYGYTF
-,TRBV4-3,TRBJ2-5,-,14,TGCGCCAGCAGCCCCGAGGGACTGGGAGAGACCCAGTACTTC,CASSPEGLGETQYF
TRBD1,TRBV9,TRBJ1-6,-,16,TGTGCCAGCAGCGTAGATCCAGGGGGTAATCATTCACCCCTCCACTTT,CASSVDPGGNHSPLHF
TRBD2,TRBV18,TRBJ2-1,-,16,TGTGCCAGCTCGACCTTGCGGGCTAGCGGGGATGGTGAGCAGTTCTTC,CASSTLRASGDGEQFF
-,TRBV6-5,TRBJ1-1,-,13,TGTGCCAGCACAAAACCGGGGTACACTGAAGCTTTCTTT,CASTKPGYTEAFF
TRBD1,TRBV11-2,TRBJ1-3,few,17,TGTGCCAGCAGCTGGAGGGGACAGGCTGCCTCTGGAAACACCATATATTTT,CASSWRGQAASGNTIYF
-,TRBV10-1,TRBJ2-5,-,13,TGCGCCAGCAGTGGACAGGACCAAGAGACCCAGTACTTC,CASSGQDQETQYF
TRBD2,TRBV9,TRBJ2-3,-,15,TGTGCCAGCAGCGTCTTAGCGGGGCCACCCGATACGCAGTATTTT,CASSVLAGPPDTQYF
-,TRBV4-1,TRBJ1-1,-,17,TGCGCCAGCAGCCAACCATTCTTCGCGGGGGGAGGCACGGAAGCTTTCTTT,CASSQPFFAGGGTEAFF
-,TRBV5-6,TRBJ1-6,-,13,TGTGCCAGCAGCTTGATGTCGAATTCACCCCTCCACTTT,CASSLMSNSPLHF
TRBD1,TRBV18,TRBJ1-6,-,13,TGTGCCAGCTCACCCGGACAGGACTCACCCCTCCACTTT,CASSPGQDSPLHF
-,TRBV7-3,TRBJ1-1,-,14,TGTGCCAGCAGCCCACGCGGGCAGGACACTGAAGCTTTCTTT,CASSPRGQDTEAFF
-,TRBV30,TRBJ1-1,-,12,TGTGCCTGGAGGGATATGGGGCCTGAAGCTTTCTTT,CAWRDMGPEAFF
-,TRBV5-5,TRBJ1-1,-,13,-,CASSWGGGTETFF
-,TRBV9,TRBJ2-2,-,15,TGTGCCAGCAGCCCACTGAATACTCTCACCGGGGAGCTGTTTTTT,CASSPLNTLTGELFF
-,TRBV3-1/TRBV3-2,TRBJ1-3,-,14,TGTGCCAGCAGACACAGGGAAATCGGTAACACCATATATTTT,CASRHREIGNTIYF
TRBD2,TRBV2,TRBJ2-3,-,16,TGTGCCAGCATCTCTGAGGGCATCCGGGGGGCAGATACGCAGTATTTT,CASISEGIRGADTQYF
TRBD1,TRBV7-3,TRBJ1-1,few,13,TGTGCCAGCAGCCAGGGGGCGCGGACTGAAGCTTTCTTT,CASSQGARTEAFF
-,TRBV18,TRBJ1-1,-,14,TGTGCCAGCTCCCGCGGGACGGAGAACACTGAAGCTTTCTTT,CASSRGTENTEAFF
TRBD1,TRBV6-2/TRBV6-3,TRBJ1-2,-,15,TGTGCCAGCAGTTATCCGACCGGGACAGGGAGTGGCTACACCTTC,CASSYPTGTGSGYTF
TRBD2,TRBV7-4,TRBJ2-4,-,18,TGTGCCAGCAGCCTTCAGCGGGGCGGAGGGGTAGCCAAAAACATTCAGTACTTC,CASSLQRGGGVAKNIQYF